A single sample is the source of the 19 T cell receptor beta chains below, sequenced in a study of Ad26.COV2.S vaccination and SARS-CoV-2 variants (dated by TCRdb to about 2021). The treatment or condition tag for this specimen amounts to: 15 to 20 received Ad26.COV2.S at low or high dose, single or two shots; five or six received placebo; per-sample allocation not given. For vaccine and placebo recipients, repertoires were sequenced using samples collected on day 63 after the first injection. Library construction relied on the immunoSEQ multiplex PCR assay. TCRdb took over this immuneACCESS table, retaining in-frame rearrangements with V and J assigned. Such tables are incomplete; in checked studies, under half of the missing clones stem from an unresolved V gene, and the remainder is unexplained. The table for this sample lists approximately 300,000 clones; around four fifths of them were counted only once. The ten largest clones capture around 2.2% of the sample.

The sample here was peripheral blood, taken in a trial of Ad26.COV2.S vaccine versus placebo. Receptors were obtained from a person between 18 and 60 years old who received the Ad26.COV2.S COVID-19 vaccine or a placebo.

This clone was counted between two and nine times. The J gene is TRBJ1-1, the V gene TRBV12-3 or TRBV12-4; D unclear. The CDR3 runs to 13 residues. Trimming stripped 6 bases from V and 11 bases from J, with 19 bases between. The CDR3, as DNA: TGTGCCAGCAGCCCTTCGGGCGGCTATTCGGCTTTCTTT. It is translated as CASSPSGGYSAFF.

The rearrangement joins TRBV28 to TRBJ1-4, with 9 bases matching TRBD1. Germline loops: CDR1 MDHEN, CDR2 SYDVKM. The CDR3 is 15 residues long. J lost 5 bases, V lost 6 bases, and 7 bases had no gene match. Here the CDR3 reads CASRQQGAQNEKLFF. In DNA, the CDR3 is TGTGCCAGCAGACAACAGGGGGCGCAGAATGAAAAACTGTTTTTT.

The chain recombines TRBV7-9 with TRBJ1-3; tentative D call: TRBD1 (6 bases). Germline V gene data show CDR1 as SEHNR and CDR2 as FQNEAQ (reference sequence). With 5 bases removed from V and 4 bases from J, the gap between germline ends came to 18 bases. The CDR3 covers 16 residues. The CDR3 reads CASSHTGGLGGNTIYF. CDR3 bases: TGTGCCAGCAGCCACACTGGGGGCCTAGGAGGAAACACCATATATTTT.

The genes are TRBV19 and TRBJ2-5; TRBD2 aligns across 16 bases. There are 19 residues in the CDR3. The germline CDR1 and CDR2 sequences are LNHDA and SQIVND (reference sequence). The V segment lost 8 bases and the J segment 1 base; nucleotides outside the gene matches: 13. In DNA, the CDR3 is TGTGCCAGTCGCGGGACTAGCGGGGGGGGAGGTCCCCGCCAAGAGACCCAGTACTTC. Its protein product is CASRGTSGGGGPRQETQYF.

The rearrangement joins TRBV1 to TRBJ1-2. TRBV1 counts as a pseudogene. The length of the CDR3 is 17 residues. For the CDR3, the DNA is TGCACCAGCAGCCAAGGGGCCTCCAAGGACGTTAACTATGGCTACACCTTC. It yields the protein CTSSQGASKDVNYGYTF.

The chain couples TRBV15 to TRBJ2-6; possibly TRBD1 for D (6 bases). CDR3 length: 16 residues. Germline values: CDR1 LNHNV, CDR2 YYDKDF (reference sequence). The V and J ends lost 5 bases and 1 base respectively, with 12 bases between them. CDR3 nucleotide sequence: TGTGCCACCAGCGGAAACAGGGTGTCTGGGGCCAACGTCCTGACTTTC. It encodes CATSGNRVSGANVLTF.

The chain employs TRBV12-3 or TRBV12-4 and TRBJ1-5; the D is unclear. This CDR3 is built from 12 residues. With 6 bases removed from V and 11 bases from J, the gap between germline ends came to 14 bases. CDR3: CASSRRPWTQHF. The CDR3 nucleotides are TGTGCCAGCAGCCGCCGTCCATGGACCCAGCATTTT.

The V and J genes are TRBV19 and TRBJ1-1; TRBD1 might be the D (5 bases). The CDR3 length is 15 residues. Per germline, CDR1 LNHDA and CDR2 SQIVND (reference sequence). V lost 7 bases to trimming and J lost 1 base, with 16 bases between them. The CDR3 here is CASTPSRGWNTEAFF. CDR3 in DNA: TGTGCCAGTACCCCATCCCGGGGGTGGAACACTGAAGCTTTCTTT.

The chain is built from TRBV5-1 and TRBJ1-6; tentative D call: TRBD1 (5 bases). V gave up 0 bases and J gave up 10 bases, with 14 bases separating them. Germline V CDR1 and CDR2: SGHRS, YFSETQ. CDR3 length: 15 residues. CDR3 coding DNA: TGCGCCAGCAGCTTGGCCGGGGGAGGGGAGTCACCCCTCCACTTT. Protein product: CASSLAGGGESPLHF.

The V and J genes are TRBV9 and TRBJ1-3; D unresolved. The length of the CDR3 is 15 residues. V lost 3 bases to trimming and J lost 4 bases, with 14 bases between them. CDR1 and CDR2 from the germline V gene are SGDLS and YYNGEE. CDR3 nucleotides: TGTGCCAGCAGCGCGGGATTATCGGAAGGAAACACCATATATTTT. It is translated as CASSAGLSEGNTIYF.

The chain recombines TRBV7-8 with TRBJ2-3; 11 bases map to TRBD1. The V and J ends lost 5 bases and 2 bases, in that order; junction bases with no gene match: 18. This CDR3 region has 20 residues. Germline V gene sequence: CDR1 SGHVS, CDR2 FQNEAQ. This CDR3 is CASSPMGQGGSLRVTDTQYF. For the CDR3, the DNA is TGTGCCAGCAGCCCGATGGGACAGGGGGGCTCGTTGCGCGTCACAGATACGCAGTATTTT.

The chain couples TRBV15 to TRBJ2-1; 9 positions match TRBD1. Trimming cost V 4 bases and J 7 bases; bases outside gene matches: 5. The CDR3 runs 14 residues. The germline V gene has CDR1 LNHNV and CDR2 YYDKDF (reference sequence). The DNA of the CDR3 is TGTGCCACCAGCACGGGACAGGGACTGAATGAGCAGTTCTTC. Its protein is CATSTGQGLNEQFF.

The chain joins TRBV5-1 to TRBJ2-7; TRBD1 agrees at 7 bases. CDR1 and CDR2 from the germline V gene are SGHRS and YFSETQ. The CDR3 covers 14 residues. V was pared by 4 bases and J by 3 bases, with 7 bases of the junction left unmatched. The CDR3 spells CASSPQGLIYEQYF. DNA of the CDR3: TGCGCCAGCAGCCCACAGGGGCTAATCTACGAGCAGTACTTC.

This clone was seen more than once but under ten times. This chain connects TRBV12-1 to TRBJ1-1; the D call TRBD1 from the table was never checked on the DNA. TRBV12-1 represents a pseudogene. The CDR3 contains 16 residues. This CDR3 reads CASSWTEGQGCTEAFF. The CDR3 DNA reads TGTGCCAGCAGCTGGACAGAGGGACAGGGCTGCACTGAAGCTTTCTTT.

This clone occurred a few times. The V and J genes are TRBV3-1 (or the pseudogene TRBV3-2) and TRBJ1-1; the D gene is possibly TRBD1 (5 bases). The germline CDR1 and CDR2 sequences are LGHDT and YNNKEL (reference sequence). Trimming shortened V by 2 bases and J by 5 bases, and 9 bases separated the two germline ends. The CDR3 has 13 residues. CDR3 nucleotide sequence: TGTGCCAGCAGCCAAATCAAGGGGACTGAAGCTTTCTTT. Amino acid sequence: CASSQIKGTEAFF.

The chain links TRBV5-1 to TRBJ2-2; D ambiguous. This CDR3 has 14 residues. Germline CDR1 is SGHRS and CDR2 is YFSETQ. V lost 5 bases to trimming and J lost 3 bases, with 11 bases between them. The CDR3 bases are TGCGCCAGCAGTACTCTTCCGGACACCGGGGAGCTGTTTTTT. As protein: CASSTLPDTGELFF.

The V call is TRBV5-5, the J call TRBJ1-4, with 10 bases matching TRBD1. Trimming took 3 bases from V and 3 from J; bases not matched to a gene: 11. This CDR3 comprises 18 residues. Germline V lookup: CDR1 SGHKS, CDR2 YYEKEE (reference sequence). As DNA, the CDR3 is TGTGCCAGCAGCTGGGGACTAGACAGGGGGCGAGCTAATGAAAAACTGTTTTTT. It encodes CASSWGLDRGRANEKLFF.

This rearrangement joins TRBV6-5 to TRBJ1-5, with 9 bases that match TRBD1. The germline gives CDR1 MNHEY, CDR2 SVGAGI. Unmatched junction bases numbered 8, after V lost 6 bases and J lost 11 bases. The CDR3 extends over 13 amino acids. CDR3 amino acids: CASSTGTGRSQHF. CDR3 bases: TGTGCCAGCAGCACCGGGACAGGGAGGTCCCAGCATTTT.

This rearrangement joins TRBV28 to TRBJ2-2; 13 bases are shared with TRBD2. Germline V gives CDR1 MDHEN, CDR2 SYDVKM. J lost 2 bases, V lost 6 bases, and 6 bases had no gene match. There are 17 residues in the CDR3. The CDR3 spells CASRLGLAGYNTGELFF. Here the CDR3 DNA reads TGTGCCAGCAGATTGGGACTAGCGGGGTATAACACCGGGGAGCTGTTTTTT.